These 24 T cell receptor beta chains were all obtained from the same sample, sequenced in a study of blood T cell repertoires in COVID-19. Clones were sequenced by immunoSEQ multiplex PCR, and TCRdb holds only the in-frame ones, with some missing. Of approximately 250,000 clones listed, 86% are singletons. The sequencing sample was made of peripheral blood. All receptors derive from a young man who had recovered from COVID-19.

The J gene is TRBJ2-2, the V gene TRBV5-1; 7 bases are a match to TRBD1. V shed 0 bases and J 2 bases; nucleotides not matched to a gene: 4. CDR1 and CDR2 (germline): SGHRS, YFSETQ. The CDR3 has 16 residues. CDR3 in amino acids: CASSLEGQVNTGELFF. The CDR3 DNA reads as TGCGCCAGCAGCTTGGAAGGACAGGTCAACACCGGGGAGCTGTTTTTT.

This clone was detected only once. V and J are TRBV7-2 and TRBJ1-1; D unresolved. V lost 3 bases to trimming and J lost 0 bases, with 11 bases between them. This CDR3 is 15 amino acids long. The V gene's germline CDR1 is SGHTA and CDR2 FQGNSA. The CDR3: CASSFYPALNTEAFF. The DNA for the CDR3 is TGTGCCAGCAGCTTCTACCCTGCACTGAACACTGAAGCTTTCTTT.

The chain couples TRBV6-5 to TRBJ1-2, with D perhaps TRBD1 (5 bases). This CDR3 region has 14 residues. Germline assignment: CDR1 MNHEY and CDR2 SVGAGI. V lost 2 bases and J 7 bases, leaving 14 bases between the germline ends. For the CDR3, the DNA is TGTGCCAGCAGTTACGGGGGGGTCTTGGGTGGCTACACCTTC. The encoded protein is CASSYGGVLGGYTF.

This chain joins TRBV10-3 and TRBJ1-5, with D tentatively TRBD1 (5 bases). Trimming took 3 bases from V and 6 from J, leaving 12 bases between them. This CDR3 is 14 amino acids long. The V gene's germline CDR1 is ENHRY and CDR2 SYGVKD. The CDR3 here is CAISDVGGGQPQHF. Written as DNA, the CDR3 is TGTGCCATCAGTGACGTTGGGGGAGGTCAGCCCCAGCATTTT.

The count of this clone is one. The CDR3 protein is CASSLVGLAVADTQYF. CDR3 in DNA: TGTGCCAGCAGCTTGGTAGGACTAGCGGTGGCAGATACGCAGTATTTT. The chain links TRBV5-4 to TRBJ2-3; TRBD2 matches at 10 bases. Germline loops: CDR1 SGHNT, CDR2 YYREEE (reference sequence). Unmatched junction bases numbered 5, after V lost 0 bases and J lost 4 bases. The CDR3 has 16 residues. Full variable domain (rest looked up from reference TRBV5-4 and TRBJ2-3): ETGVTQSPTHLIKTRGQQVTLRCSSQSGHNTVSWYQQALGQGPQFIFQYYREEENGRGNFPPRFSGLQFPNYSSELNVNALELDDSALYLCASSLVGLAVADTQYFGPGTRLTVL.

Concerning this clone: The identical CDR3 is also encoded by other nucleotide sequences in the sample. CDR3 amino acids: CASSLTVNTEAFF. DNA for the CDR3: TGTGCCAGCAGCTTGACAGTGAACACTGAAGCTTTCTTT. The chain recombines TRBV7-2 with TRBJ1-1; D perhaps matches TRBD1 (5 bases). The length of the CDR3 is 13 residues. From germline, CDR1 is SGHTA and CDR2 FQGNSA. V lost 3 bases and J 0 bases, leaving 5 bases between the germline ends. The full variable domain, rest sourced from reference TRBV7-2 and TRBJ1-1, is GAGVSQSPSNKVTEKGKDVELRCDPISGHTALYWYRQSLGQGLEFLIYFQGNSAPDKSGLPSDRFSAERTGGSVSTLTIQRTQQEDSAVYLCASSLTVNTEAFFGQGTRLTVV.

The chain combines TRBV29-1 with TRBJ2-3; 11 positions agree with TRBD2. The CDR3 has 14 residues. Trimming cost V 5 bases and J 5 bases; bases outside gene matches: 6. Germline loops: CDR1 SQVTM, CDR2 ANQGSEA. CDR3 coding DNA: TGCAGCGTTATAGCGGGGGGGCCAGGAGATACGCAGTATTTT. Its protein is CSVIAGGPGDTQYF.

DNA for the CDR3: TGTGCCATCAGTCGTTCGACAGGGGGCAGCAATCAGCCCCAGCATTTT. This codes for CAISRSTGGSNQPQHF. The chain recombines TRBV10-3 with TRBJ1-5; TRBD1 matches 10 bases. J gave up 1 base and V 5 bases, and 5 bases lay outside the gene matches. The CDR3 consists of 16 residues. The germline gives CDR1 ENHRY, CDR2 SYGVKD.

The chain carries TRBV28 and TRBJ1-2, with D uncertain. CDR3 length equals 11 residues. V lost 6 bases to trimming and J lost 3 bases, with 5 bases between them. CDR1 is MDHEN and CDR2 is SYDVKM in the germline V gene. The CDR3 here is CASRRDYGYTF. The CDR3 DNA is TGTGCCAGCAGGAGGGACTATGGCTACACCTTC.

J is TRBJ1-5 and V is TRBV10-3; D not resolved. The V gene lost 6 bases and the J gene lost 0 bases, with 12 bases spanning the gap. The germline V gene has CDR1 ENHRY and CDR2 SYGVKD. This CDR3 is built from 15 residues. CDR3: CAISHAQFSNQPQHF. CDR3 nucleotide sequence: TGTGCCATCAGCCATGCCCAGTTTAGCAATCAGCCCCAGCATTTT.

This chain links TRBV15 with TRBJ2-7; 7 bases are a match to TRBD1. The CDR3 has 15 residues. Losses at the gene ends were 3 bases for V and 3 bases for J; bases not matched to a gene: 8. CDR1 is LNHNV and CDR2 is YYDKDF in the germline V gene (reference sequence). The CDR3 region has the DNA TGTGCCACCAGCAGCTTACAGGGGCCCCTCTACGAGCAGTACTTC. Protein sequence: CATSSLQGPLYEQYF.

The chain links TRBV5-1 to TRBJ1-4, with 7 bases identical to TRBD1. CDR3 length equals 14 residues. J gave up 8 bases and V 1 base, and 5 bases lay outside the gene matches. The germline V gene encodes CDR1 SGHRS and CDR2 YFSETQ. Here the CDR3 DNA reads TGCGCCAGCAGCTTGAACAGGGGAACAGAAAAACTGTTTTTT. Translation: CASSLNRGTEKLFF.

This clone was seen just once. The chain couples TRBV7-2 to TRBJ1-4; TRBD1 aligns across 7 bases. V was clipped by 5 bases and J by 8 bases; unmatched bases: 8. The CDR3 spans 14 residues. The germline CDR1 and CDR2 sequences are SGHTA and FQGNSA. The chain's CDR3 is CASSRTGGVEKLFF. CDR3 nucleotide sequence: TGTGCCAGCAGCCGGACAGGCGGGGTGGAAAAACTGTTTTTT. Supplemented by reference TRBV7-2 and TRBJ1-4, the full variable domain reads GAGVSQSPSNKVTEKGKDVELRCDPISGHTALYWYRQSLGQGLEFLIYFQGNSAPDKSGLPSDRFSAERTGGSVSTLTIQRTQQEDSAVYLCASSRTGGVEKLFFGSGTQLSVL.

The genes are TRBV5-5 and TRBJ1-2; 10 bases match TRBD1. J was trimmed by 7 bases and V by 1 base; bases with no gene match: 7. CDR1 is SGHKS, CDR2 YYEKEE, per germline (reference sequence). This CDR3 spans 15 amino acids. The CDR3: CASSLYDRGQSGYTF. The CDR3 DNA reads as TGTGCCAGCAGCTTGTACGACAGGGGGCAATCTGGCTACACCTTC.

The chain uses TRBV7-2 and TRBJ1-2; tentatively, D is TRBD1 (6 bases). CDR1 and CDR2 from the germline V gene are SGHTA and FQGNSA. The V and J ends lost 6 bases and 4 bases respectively, with 15 bases between them. The CDR3 is 14 residues long. The CDR3 coding sequence is TGTGCCAGCAGGACAGGAGCGTTATTCTATGGCTACACCTTC. This sequence encodes CASRTGALFYGYTF.

The chain recombines TRBV10-2 with TRBJ2-3; TRBD2 agrees at 9 bases. Per the germline V gene, CDR1 is WSHSY and CDR2 is SAAADI. The CDR3 is made up of 11 amino acids. This CDR3 is CVAGGIDTQYF. The CDR3 DNA reads as TGCGTTGCGGGGGGGATAGATACGCAGTATTTT.

This chain links TRBV5-3 with TRBJ2-2, with 13 bases matching TRBD2. TRBV5-3 belongs to the ORF category, with a function that is uncertain. V lost 5 bases and J lost 4; bases outside the gene matches: 17. CDR3 length equals 20 residues. In DNA form, the CDR3 reads TGTGCCAGAAGTTACCATCACCGGGGACTAGCGGGGACGGCCACCGGGGAGCTGTTTTTT. Its protein is CARSYHHRGLAGTATGELFF.

The chain links TRBV28 to TRBJ1-4; perhaps TRBD1 as D (5 bases). Germline CDR1 MDHEN, CDR2 SYDVKM. V lost 8 bases to trimming and J lost 8 bases, with 12 bases between them. The length of the CDR3 is 12 residues. The DNA of the CDR3 is TGTGCCAGCCTACAGGAGGGGGAAAAACTGTTTTTT. As protein: CASLQEGEKLFF.

The chain links TRBV28 to TRBJ2-4; D unclear. Germline V CDR1 and CDR2: MDHEN, SYDVKM. V lost 4 bases and J 1 base, leaving 14 bases between the germline ends. The CDR3 length is 16 residues. In DNA form, the CDR3 reads TGTGCCAGCAGTTCCCGTGATCGCGGTGCCAAAAACATTCAGTACTTC. This codes for CASSSRDRGAKNIQYF.

This clone has just one count. V usage is TRBV24-1 and J usage is TRBJ1-2, with D uncertain. Per the germline V gene, CDR1 is KGHDR and CDR2 is SFDVKD. V was pared by 0 bases and J by 2 bases, with 12 bases between. The CDR3 covers 16 residues. The CDR3 DNA reads as TGTGCCACCAGTGATTTGAGGCGGGGAACGAACTATGGCTACACCTTC. It is translated as CATSDLRRGTNYGYTF.

CDR3 nucleotide sequence: TGCGCCAGCAGCCAAGGCCCTGCCCCCGGGACTACACTCCCAGATACGCAGTATTTT. This gives the protein CASSQGPAPGTTLPDTQYF. The J gene is TRBJ2-3, the V gene TRBV4-1; TRBD2 aligns across 7 bases. CDR1 and CDR2 from the germline V gene are MGHRA and YSYEKL. The CDR3 is 19 residues long. V trimming: 1 base; J trimming: 4 bases; junction bases outside the gene matches: 17.

The J gene is TRBJ1-1, the V gene TRBV9, with D unresolved. The CDR3 has 11 residues. Trimming took off 4 bases at V and 9 bases at J, with 10 bases between the two ends. Germline CDR1 SGDLS, CDR2 YYNGEE. The CDR3 DNA reads as TGTGCCAGCAGCTCCACTGCGCAAGCTTTCTTT. Encoded protein: CASSSTAQAFF.

As to this clone: At the DNA level, this CDR3 is encoded by other sequences in the same sample as well. The CDR3 here is CASSLDRNEKLFF. CDR3 coding DNA: TGCGCCAGCAGCTTGGACAGAAATGAAAAACTGTTTTTT. This sequence joins TRBV5-1 and TRBJ1-4; unclear D gene. Trimming shortened V by 0 bases and J by 5 bases, and 5 bases separated the two germline ends. The CDR3 runs to 13 residues. Germline CDR1 reads SGHRS; CDR2 reads YFSETQ.

The genes are TRBV7-2 and TRBJ2-7; perhaps TRBD1 as D (6 bases). Germline CDR1 and CDR2: SGHTA and FQGNSA. This CDR3 spans 14 amino acids. V lost 7 bases and J lost 0, with 13 bases in between. The CDR3 spells CASNTGIFSYEQYF. Written as DNA, the CDR3 is TGTGCCAGCAACACAGGGATATTCTCCTACGAGCAGTACTTC.